These T cell receptor beta chains were read from a single sample in a study of blood T cell repertoires in COVID-19. The table came from immunoSEQ multiplex PCR; TCRdb's copy has only in-frame clones and leaves some out. The sample records some 220,000 clones, around 90% being singletons. Input material: peripheral blood. The receptors were sampled from a man aged 25-45 years with COVID-19, enrolled during active disease. The conserved cysteine and the conserved F or W are not part of the CDR3 here. Each record gives: V gene, D gene, CDR3 protein. A D gene is named only where the DNA matches it firmly.

>TRBV14|NA
ASSQDLAGEQY
>TRBV24-1|TRBD2
ATSDSGTSGGASTGELF
>TRBV9|TRBD1
ASSPRDRGPYEQY
>TRBV5-1|NA
ASSLLSVGADNEKLF
>TRBV5-1|NA
ASSLYWGTQETQY
>TRBV7-6|NA
ASSHLGQPQH
>TRBV6-5|TRBD2
ASKLSGADTDTQY
>TRBV2|TRBD2
ASSATSGGWDEQY
>TRBV9|NA
ASSVAQGGTDTQY
>TRBV6-6|NA
ASSYSRESYEQY
>TRBV30|TRBD1
AWSRQGEAF
>TRBV3-1/TRBV3-2|TRBD2
ASSRGIAGASLQETQY
>TRBV18|TRBD1
ASSLPGQPSGGPLGEQY
>TRBV7-9|TRBD1
ASSLAHRTGSGALF
>TRBV19|NA
ASGQWGPYGYT
>TRBV9|NA
ASSATGTPGELF
>TRBV28|NA
ASSFLGQPQH
>TRBV6-5|NA
ASSYSNRDSYEQY
>TRBV30|TRBD1
ASTGQGFEKLF
>TRBV7-2|NA
ASSSPGVGVYEQY
>TRBV24-1|NA
ATSDSSAYEQY
>TRBV6-1|TRBD1
ASRPGTGEETQY
>TRBV6-1|NA
ASSEVSGAGSYT
>TRBV9|TRBD1
ASSAWTGARGNTEAF
>TRBV3-1/TRBV3-2|TRBD2
ASSLAGTSSYEQY
>TRBV6-6|NA
ASSPGPGGGYT
>TRBV5-1|TRBD2
ASGLGAGGTDTQY
>TRBV6-5|TRBD1
ASSDPRTGVYEQY
>TRBV2|NA
ASSSFGPYSNQPQH
>TRBV12-3/TRBV12-4|NA
ASSLGGLEAF
>TRBV6-1|NA
ASSDQGVSNTEAF
>TRBV27|NA
ASSYNSRGTEAF
>TRBV6-5|NA
ASKQGGNTIY
>TRBV25-1|NA
ASSGGGAGPFHEQY
>TRBV4-1|NA
ASSQGDITQNEKLF
>TRBV6-5|TRBD1
ASSYTGQGSGYGYT
>TRBV2|TRBD2
ASSSRGGAYNEQF
>TRBV5-1|TRBD1
ASSYGTGEDTEAF
>TRBV6-5|TRBD2
ASKTSGVGYEQY
>TRBV2|TRBD2
ASSQTSGGADTQY